These 10 T cell receptor beta chains were all obtained from the same sample, sequenced in a study of blood T cell repertoires in COVID-19. Generated by immunoSEQ multiplex PCR, the TCRdb table keeps only in-frame clones and is missing some. The sample yields about 68,000 clones, 90% seen once. The sequenced sample consisted of peripheral blood. The receptors come from a human donor in a cohort sampled during active COVID-19.

This clone was observed once. The J gene is TRBJ1-3, the V gene TRBV21-1; the table's D call, TRBD1, was not checked against the DNA. TRBV21-1 is annotated as a pseudogene. This CDR3 region has 14 residues. The CDR3: CASSDRASGNTIYF. In nucleotides, the CDR3 is TGTGCCAGCAGCGACAGAGCCTCTGGAAACACCATATATTTT.

The chain couples TRBV2 to TRBJ1-2, with TRBD1 identical over 8 bases. V trimming: 8 bases; J trimming: 4 bases; junction bases outside the gene matches: 9. This CDR3 comprises 14 residues. CDR1 is SNHLY and CDR2 is FYNNEI in the germline V gene. Here the CDR3 reads CASGPGQDSYGYTF. CDR3 DNA: TGTGCCAGCGGACCGGGACAGGACAGCTATGGCTACACCTTC.

The rearrangement joins TRBV6-4 to TRBJ2-3, with TRBD1 identical over 8 bases. Looked up from germline, CDR1 is MRHNA and CDR2 is SNTAGT. Trimming cost V 2 bases and J 5 bases; bases outside gene matches: 3. This CDR3 spans 14 amino acids. The CDR3 loop is CASSDQGAIDTQYF. The DNA of the CDR3 is TGTGCCAGCAGTGACCAGGGGGCAATAGATACGCAGTATTTT.

The V gene is TRBV9, the J gene TRBJ1-1; D is unresolved. The V and J ends lost 2 bases and 0 bases respectively, with 8 bases between them. In germline, CDR1 is SGDLS, CDR2 YYNGEE. The CDR3 consists of 14 residues. The CDR3 DNA follows: TGTGCCAGCAGCGTCAGCACAGTGAACACTGAAGCTTTCTTT. It codes for CASSVSTVNTEAFF.

The V gene is TRBV7-8, the J gene TRBJ2-1, with D perhaps matching TRBD1 (6 bases). The CDR3 extends over 14 amino acids. V was clipped by 3 bases and J by 2 bases, with 8 bases between them. Per the germline V gene, CDR1 is SGHVS and CDR2 is FQNEAQ. CDR3 amino acids: CASSFTGTYNEQFF. In nucleotides, the CDR3 is TGTGCCAGCAGCTTCACAGGGACCTACAATGAGCAGTTCTTC.

This chain links TRBV18 with TRBJ2-3; D might be TRBD1 (6 bases). CDR3 size: 12 residues. The V end was cut by 6 bases, the J end by 4 bases, with 8 bases between. Looked up from germline, CDR1 is KGHSH and CDR2 is LQKENI. CDR3 protein: CASSEGADTQYF. The CDR3 DNA sequence: TGTGCCAGCTCCGAGGGGGCAGATACGCAGTATTTT. Supplemented by reference TRBV18 and TRBJ2-3, the full variable domain reads NAGVMQNPRHLVRRRGQEARLRCSPMKGHSHVYWYRQLPEEGLKFMVYLQKENIIDESGMPKERFSAEFPKEGPSILRIQQVVRGDSAAYFCASSEGADTQYFGPGTRLTVL.

Here the CDR3 DNA reads TGTGCCAGTACCCTCAAAGGAGGAGTTGAAAAACTGTTTTTT. Its translation is CASTLKGGVEKLFF. J is TRBJ1-4 and V is TRBV19, with D unclear. CDR3 length: 14 residues. Trimming removed 7 bases from V and 7 bases from J, with 16 bases in between. Germline-derived CDR1 and CDR2 are LNHDA and SQIVND (reference sequence).

The rearrangement uses TRBV5-4 and TRBJ2-5, with 8 bases fitting TRBD2. The germline V gene encodes CDR1 SGHNT and CDR2 YYREEE (reference sequence). The CDR3 covers 15 residues. V lost 3 bases and J lost 1; bases outside the gene matches: 5. In DNA form, the CDR3 reads TGTGCCAGCAGCTCCAGCGGGGGTCTCCAAGAGACCCAGTACTTC. Protein product: CASSSSGGLQETQYF.

This chain links TRBV5-1 with TRBJ1-2; unclear D gene. The V and J ends lost 2 bases and 2 bases respectively, with 10 bases between them. Germline CDR1 is SGHRS and CDR2 is YFSETQ. The CDR3 is 14 amino acids. DNA for the CDR3: TGCGCCAGCAGCTTTGTTACTAACAACTATGGCTACACCTTC. It yields the protein CASSFVTNNYGYTF. Complete variable domain (other parts from reference TRBV5-1 and TRBJ1-2): KAGVTQTPRYLIKTRGQQVTLSCSPISGHRSVSWYQQTPGQGLQFLFEYFSETQRNKGNFPGRFSGRQFSNSRSEMNVSTLELGDSALYLCASSFVTNNYGYTFGSGTRLTVV.

The chain has TRBV3-1 (or the pseudogene TRBV3-2) and TRBJ1-2; D may be TRBD1 (6 bases). Germline V gives CDR1 LGHDT, CDR2 YNNKEL (reference sequence). CDR3 length equals 17 residues. V was trimmed by 4 bases and J by 5 bases, leaving 23 bases between them. This chain's CDR3 is CASSRRGPAGERYGYTF. DNA for the CDR3: TGTGCCAGCAGCCGACGGGGCCCCGCAGGGGAAAGGTATGGCTACACCTTC.